The 8 T cell receptor beta chains reported below all come from one sample, sequenced in a study of T cell responses to AZD1222 COVID-19 vaccine. Only in-frame clones appear in the TCRdb table, and some are missing; sequencing was by immunoSEQ multiplex PCR. The repertoire includes approximately 150,000 clones, less than 95% of them detected once, and less than 6.5% sits in the top ten. This specimen was peripheral blood, taken 28 days after the second AZD1222 dose. All receptors come from an adult who received the AZD1222 COVID-19 vaccine.

V gene TRBV5-1 combines with J gene TRBJ1-4; D remains unclear. Germline values: CDR1 SGHRS, CDR2 YFSETQ. Trimming removed 2 bases at V and 0 bases at J, with 14 bases between. The CDR3 is 17 amino acids. The chain's CDR3 is CASSFLGGSSTNEKLFF. The CDR3 DNA follows: TGCGCCAGCAGCTTCCTGGGAGGGTCCTCAACTAATGAAAAACTGTTTTTT.

This chain uses TRBV2 with TRBJ1-2; 9 bases line up with TRBD1. This CDR3 has 13 residues. The trim removed 2 bases at V and 8 bases at J, leaving 3 bases unmatched. Germline-derived CDR1 and CDR2 are SNHLY and FYNNEI. DNA of the CDR3: TGTGCCAGCAGTGAAAACAGGGGGCAAGGCTACACCTTC. It encodes CASSENRGQGYTF.

This clone has only one observation. This rearrangement joins TRBV4-1 to TRBJ2-7; the D gene is possibly TRBD2 (5 bases). Between the trimmed V and J ends, which lost 4 bases and 11 bases, there was a span of 18 bases. The CDR3 length is 13 residues. Germline V gene sequence: CDR1 MGHRA, CDR2 YSYEKL. The CDR3 bases are TGCGCCAGCAGCCCTCCGGAGGCTCCTCCTGAGTACTTC. It codes for CASSPPEAPPEYF.

This clone was observed a single time. The CDR3 DNA is TGTGCCAGCAGCTCTACAGGGTCTGGAAACACCATATATTTT. Amino acids: CASSSTGSGNTIYF. The chain combines TRBV7-2 with TRBJ1-3; TRBD1 might be the D (6 bases). The CDR3 is 14 amino acids. Germline V gene sequence: CDR1 SGHTA, CDR2 FQGNSA. V was pared by 4 bases and J by 1 base, with 8 bases between.

This chain connects TRBV5-1 to TRBJ1-2; possibly TRBD1 for D (5 bases). This CDR3 has 14 amino acids. Germline CDR1 reads SGHRS; CDR2 reads YFSETQ. Trimming cost V 4 bases and J 6 bases, with 16 bases left between them. Written as DNA, the CDR3 is TGCGCCAGCAGCCCGACGGGGCCATTGGATGGCTACACCTTC. This sequence encodes CASSPTGPLDGYTF.

V is TRBV6-5 and J is TRBJ2-1, with TRBD2 as a possible D gene (6 bases). Germline assignment: CDR1 MNHEY and CDR2 SVGAGI. CDR3 size: 15 residues. V was pared by 0 bases and J by 9 bases, with 15 bases between. CDR3 amino acids: CASSYSGLTLGEQFF. The CDR3, as DNA: TGTGCCAGCAGTTACTCGGGACTCACTTTGGGTGAGCAGTTCTTC.

This chain uses TRBV18 with TRBJ2-2, with TRBD2 identical over 10 bases. The CDR3 runs 18 residues. J lost 0 bases, V lost 4 bases, and 8 bases had no gene match. Germline V gene data show CDR1 as KGHSH and CDR2 as LQKENI. CDR3 region: CASSLRMTSGPNTGELFF. CDR3 sequence (DNA): TGTGCCAGCTCACTACGTATGACTAGCGGGCCGAACACCGGGGAGCTGTTTTTT.

This sequence joins TRBV5-1 and TRBJ2-5, with TRBD2 identical over 7 bases. Trimming cost V 1 base and J 0 bases; bases outside gene matches: 0. The germline V gene encodes CDR1 SGHRS and CDR2 YFSETQ. This CDR3 is 14 amino acids long. CDR3 DNA: TGCGCCAGCAGCTTGACTAGCGACCAAGAGACCCAGTACTTC. It translates to CASSLTSDQETQYF.